This T cell receptor beta chain derives from a study of blood T cell repertoires in COVID-19. Background on the study: COVID-19 samples collected from the United States, Italy and Spain covered acute and convalescent phases. PBMCs, B-cell-depleted T cells, or T cells were the source of the cDNA or gDNA that made up the material.

As originally analysed: Reference gene primers were amplified, and this amplification served to estimate nucleated cell counts. Clones were sequenced by immunoSEQ multiplex PCR, and TCRdb holds only the in-frame ones, with some missing. V, J and clone size are taken as reported in that table, and D and trimming were inferred from the DNA itself. The repertoire holds about 92,000 clones, with around 82% as singletons. The trim removed 3 bases at V and 9 bases at J, leaving 9 bases unmatched. Germline loops: CDR1 LGHNA, CDR2 YNFKEQ. This CDR3 has 15 residues. The specimen sequenced was peripheral blood. The source of this sequence is a man aged 45-65 years who had recovered from COVID-19. V gene TRBV4-2 combines with J gene TRBJ1-5, with 9 bases fitting TRBD1. The CDR3 sequence is CASSQEGTGRWPQHF. The CDR3 coding sequence is TGTGCCAGCAGCCAGGAGGGGACAGGGAGGTGGCCCCAGCATTTT.